The text below deals with one TCR beta chain. Its antigen has not been determined. Base qualities were left out, and no much larger clone turns up one base away. Every bulk PBMC sample was loaded with the same fixed amount of around 400 ng of DNA. The immunoSEQ TCRb Assay kit was used according to manufacturer instructions to amplify TCR beta CDR3 sequences from genomic DNA. The KAPA Library Quantification Kit for Illumina platforms was used to quantify the pooled libraries by qPCR. Pooled libraries were clustered at about 0.6-1.2 pM and sequenced on an Illumina NextSeq 500. Concerning the study's data processing: The TCR data were analyzed using immunoSEQ ANALYZER and the R LymphoSeq package. A rearrangement efficiency score was calculated as productive divided by the sum of productive and non-productive CDR3 sequences. Clonality was measured with the Gini coefficient and diversity with the Renyi index at alpha=1, and both measures were compared pairwise between timepoints within each patient. In LymphoSeq, clonal relatedness was computed with an edit distance of 3 and repertoire similarity was computed with the Bhattacharyya coefficient. Linear discriminant analysis on week-3 changes in clonality and diversity was built with the R MASS and caret packages to classify response. TCRdb took over this immuneACCESS table, retaining in-frame rearrangements with V and J assigned. Such tables are incomplete; in checked studies, under half of the missing clones stem from an unresolved V gene, and the remainder is unexplained. The DNA gave D and trimming, while V, J and clone size come from that table. The sample profile shows roughly 4,200 clones; 80% to 90% of them were found once. The ten largest make up approximately 15% of the sample.

The sample's time point, from its label and the paper: pre-treatment baseline. Blood samples were taken at two points: before treatment (T0) and at week 3 (W3), which came after the first cycle of checkpoint blockade. Except for two patients with rapid clinical progression, response was assessed 12 weeks after the first infusion by RECIST 1.1; disease control meant complete response, partial response or stable disease. Any patient who had received prior systemic cancer treatment, was on concomitant immunosuppressant therapy or had synchronous other active malignancies was excluded. TCR beta was sequenced in both bulk PBMC and plasma cell-free DNA in order to track circulating cells as well as T cell turnover. Lymphoprep and SepMate tubes were used to isolate PBMC from blood, and red cell lysis was then performed. QIAamp DNA Blood Mini kits were used to extract DNA from PBMC and sorted T cell subsets.

V is shortened by 0 bases, J by 5 bases, and the region joining them spans 8 bases. As encoded in the germline V gene (reference sequence), CDR1 is GTSNPN while CDR2 is SVGIG. Including cysteine and phenylalanine, the CDR3 has 13 amino acids. Only the CDR3 DNA is retained, 39 bases long and in frame from the first base. This entry is derived from a study of blood T cell dynamics during melanoma immunotherapy (dated by TCRdb to 2020 to 2022). Notes on the research overall: Patients had metastatic melanoma and received first-line pembrolizumab or nivolumab plus ipilimumab as standard of care in the United Kingdom. Peripheral T cell receptor repertoires of metastatic melanoma patients were profiled before and after one cycle of checkpoint inhibitor therapy to find early correlates of response. A training cohort was formed from consecutive patients, and a further independent group of patients from the same centre was pooled into an external validation set. Study-wide conclusions, independent of this receptor: The relatively small sample size was recognized as a factor that could limit how well the results generalize. The study was unable to establish whether the T cell clones driving the repertoire changes were melanoma-specific or instead reflected general immune activation. A bifurcated reorganization of the PBMC repertoire at W3, with increased clonality or increased diversity, was observed in patients who later achieved disease control, unlike in progressors.

Specimen: blood, collected from a patient treated with checkpoint blockade. This TCR came from a human donor with melanoma. The sequence is built from TRBV30 and TRBJ2-1; the D assignment is uncertain and may be TRBD1 or TRBD2, with 6 bases supporting each. The CDR3 protein: CAWSVGGNNEQFF. The nucleotide sequence reads as follows: TGTGCCTGGAGTGTGGGGGGCAACAATGAGCAGTTCTTC.